This record looks at one T cell receptor (beta chain) sequence and its context. The antigen is unknown. The data were taken from a study of post-analysis software for immune sequencing data. Across the study: Relapsing-remitting, secondary progressive and progressive-relapsing forms made up the multiple sclerosis disease courses.

Study conclusions and caveats: About five TRBV segments were more frequent in patients than controls; TRBV5-6, TRBV5-1 and TRBV20-1 belonged to this group. A significant reduction in normalized Chao1 diversity was observed in multiple sclerosis patients versus controls.

The CDR3 runs 14 residues. Germline values: CDR1 DFQATT, CDR2 SNEGSKA (reference sequence). V was pared by 0 bases and J by 11 bases, with 17 bases between. Prepared libraries of TCR beta cDNA carried unique molecular identifiers. TCRdb re-derived calls from the PCR reads in MiXCR, one entry per CDR3 protein. This table holds hundreds of thousands of distinct CDR3 sequences, approximately 30% found once. The sequence derives from a girl under 18 with multiple sclerosis. The rearrangement links TRBV20-1 to TRBJ2-1, with a possible D match to TRBD1 (5 bases). The sequenced sample consisted of blood. CDR3 sequence reads: CSARDPTVSLKQFF. The CDR3 DNA sequence: TGCAGTGCTAGAGATCCGACAGTGTCTCTAAAGCAGTTCTTC.